Listed below are T cell receptor beta chains from one sample, sequenced in a study of blood T cell repertoires in COVID-19. Profiled with immunoSEQ multiplex PCR; TCRdb holds only in-frame clones, not every one. The sample gives 300,000 to 500,000 clones, around 87% of which show up once; about 0.89% is in the top ten. Sequencing was performed on PBMCs or T cells enriched from blood (not recorded which). The origin of the receptors is a woman aged 25-40 years with acute COVID-19. Each CDR3 is given with its conserved first and last residue. A D gene is named only where the DNA matches it firmly. Only some rows state a clone size, as once, few, many or a class for expanded clones.

length: 15
J: TRBJ1-1
size: -
D: TRBD1
V: TRBV19
CDR3: CASRTIGQGNTEAFF
DNA: TGTGCCAGCCGCACCATCGGACAGGGGAACACTGAAGCTTTCTTT

length: 16
J: TRBJ1-4
size: -
D: TRBD1
V: TRBV2
CDR3: CASTKLQQGTNEKLFF
DNA: TGTGCCAGCACCAAACTACAACAGGGGACTAATGAAAAACTGTTTTTT

length: 13
J: TRBJ2-1
size: once
D: -
V: TRBV7-3
CDR3: CASSLQGVDEQFF
DNA: TGTGCCAGCAGCTTACAGGGCGTCGATGAGCAGTTCTTC

length: 17
J: TRBJ2-1
size: -
D: -
V: TRBV3-1/TRBV3-2
CDR3: CASSLRQAVPPKDEQFF
DNA: TGTGCCAGCAGCCTCCGACAGGCAGTTCCCCCTAAGGATGAGCAGTTCTTC

length: 15
J: TRBJ2-1
size: -
D: TRBD1
V: TRBV24-1
CDR3: CATSDPGQGKNEQFF
DNA: TGTGCCACCAGTGACCCGGGACAGGGGAAAAATGAGCAGTTCTTC

length: 16
J: TRBJ1-2
size: -
D: -
V: TRBV19
CDR3: CASSPSGTDYYVGYTF
DNA: TGTGCCAGTAGTCCATCCGGGACGGACTACTATGTGGGCTACACCTTC

length: 10
J: TRBJ1-6
size: few
D: -
V: TRBV30
CDR3: CAWSVGDLHF
DNA: TGTGCCTGGAGTGTAGGGGACCTCCACTTT

length: 13
J: TRBJ2-7
size: once
D: -
V: TRBV5-1
CDR3: CASSPQVSYEQYF
DNA: TGCGCCAGCTCCCCACAAGTCTCCTACGAGCAGTACTTC

length: 15
J: TRBJ1-6
size: few
D: TRBD1
V: TRBV2
CDR3: CASAAGGSYNSPLHF
DNA: TGTGCCAGCGCGGCAGGGGGTTCCTATAATTCACCCCTCCACTTT

length: 14
J: TRBJ2-1
size: -
D: TRBD2
V: TRBV19
CDR3: CASSLGGLYNEQFF
DNA: TGTGCCAGTAGTCTCGGGGGGTTATACAATGAGCAGTTCTTC

length: 16
J: TRBJ2-5
size: -
D: TRBD2
V: TRBV5-4
CDR3: CASSLLASGGKETQYF
DNA: TGTGCCAGCAGCTTGTTGGCTAGCGGGGGAAAAGAGACCCAGTACTTC

length: 14
J: TRBJ1-2
size: -
D: -
V: TRBV19
CDR3: CASSIRPANYGYTF
DNA: TGTGCCAGTAGTATCAGGCCCGCTAACTATGGCTACACCTTC

length: 15
J: TRBJ2-1
size: -
D: -
V: TRBV9
CDR3: CASSPLPVGPDEQFF
DNA: TGTGCCAGCAGCCCTCTCCCAGTGGGGCCCGATGAGCAGTTCTTC

length: 14
J: TRBJ2-3
size: -
D: -
V: TRBV7-3
CDR3: CASSPDRYTDTQYF
DNA: TGTGCCAGCAGCCCCGACAGGTACACAGATACGCAGTATTTT

length: 13
J: TRBJ2-5
size: -
D: -
V: TRBV5-5
CDR3: CASSSLSQETQYF
DNA: TGTGCCAGCAGCTCCCTTAGCCAAGAGACCCAGTACTTC

length: 16
J: TRBJ1-6
size: -
D: -
V: TRBV23-1
CDR3: CASSRRGGRRRIPLHF
DNA: TGCGCCAGCTCCAGGAGGGGCGGACGACGAAGAATTCCCCTCCACTTT

length: 15
J: TRBJ1-2
size: once
D: TRBD1
V: TRBV5-1
CDR3: CASSLASGGDYGYTF
DNA: TGCGCCAGCAGCTTGGCTTCAGGGGGCGACTATGGCTACACCTTC

length: 13
J: TRBJ2-1
size: -
D: -
V: TRBV2
CDR3: CASSAQGSNEQFF
DNA: TGTGCCAGCAGTGCTCAGGGAAGCAATGAGCAGTTCTTC

length: 14
J: TRBJ1-1
size: -
D: -
V: TRBV3-1/TRBV3-2
CDR3: CASSQVGGASEAFF
DNA: TGTGCCAGCAGCCAAGTGGGGGGGGCCTCTGAAGCTTTCTTT

length: 14
J: TRBJ2-2
size: many
D: TRBD1
V: TRBV6-5
CDR3: CASKATGTTGELFF
DNA: TGTGCCAGCAAAGCGACAGGGACCACCGGGGAGCTGTTTTTT

length: 15
J: TRBJ2-3
size: -
D: -
V: TRBV6-2/TRBV6-3
CDR3: CASSMQGNGPGTQYF
DNA: TGTGCCAGCAGCATGCAGGGGAACGGCCCTGGTACGCAGTATTTT

length: 15
J: TRBJ1-4
size: -
D: TRBD1
V: TRBV5-1
CDR3: CASSGQGSTNEKLFF
DNA: TGCGCCAGCAGCGGACAGGGTTCAACTAATGAAAAACTGTTTTTT

length: 16
J: TRBJ2-2
size: -
D: TRBD1
V: TRBV7-9
CDR3: CASSLVTGGNTGELFF
DNA: TGTGCCAGCAGCTTAGTGACAGGGGGGAACACCGGGGAGCTGTTTTTT

length: 12
J: TRBJ1-5
size: -
D: -
V: TRBV2
CDR3: CASSEAGRGLHF
DNA: TGTGCCAGCAGTGAAGCAGGCCGAGGTTTGCATTTT

length: 14
J: TRBJ2-1
size: -
D: -
V: TRBV6-5
CDR3: CASSYGLRGNEQFF
DNA: TGTGCCAGCAGTTACGGGTTGCGGGGCAATGAGCAGTTCTTC

length: 12
J: TRBJ2-1
size: once
D: TRBD2
V: TRBV10-3
CDR3: CATGGGFNEQFF
DNA: TGTGCCACCGGGGGGGGATTCAATGAGCAGTTCTTC

length: 14
J: TRBJ2-3
size: -
D: -
V: TRBV7-6
CDR3: CASSLFSRTDTQYF
DNA: TGTGCCAGCAGCTTGTTTTCTAGGACAGATACGCAGTATTTT

length: 14
J: TRBJ1-2
size: -
D: -
V: TRBV10-2
CDR3: CASSLQGLYYGYTF
DNA: TGCGCCAGCAGTTTACAGGGTCTGTACTATGGCTACACCTTC

length: 15
J: TRBJ2-7
size: -
D: TRBD1
V: TRBV5-1
CDR3: CASSYGTGDSYEQYF
DNA: TGCGCCAGCAGCTACGGGACAGGGGACTCCTACGAGCAGTACTTC

length: 13
J: TRBJ2-5
size: once
D: -
V: TRBV2
CDR3: CASSVTRVETQYF
DNA: TGTGCCAGCAGTGTAACCAGGGTAGAGACCCAGTACTTC

length: 17
J: TRBJ2-1
size: once
D: -
V: TRBV5-1
CDR3: CASSLPLTASSYNEQFF
DNA: TGCGCCAGCAGCTTGCCCCTGACAGCTAGCTCCTACAATGAGCAGTTCTTC

length: 12
J: TRBJ1-6
size: -
D: -
V: TRBV2
CDR3: CASTTDSRPLHF
DNA: TGTGCCAGCACGACGGACTCGAGGCCCCTCCACTTT

length: 16
J: TRBJ2-7
size: -
D: -
V: TRBV4-1
CDR3: CASSQDLGSSSYEQYF
DNA: TGCGCCAGCAGCCAAGATCTTGGTTCTAGCTCCTACGAGCAGTACTTC

length: 15
J: TRBJ2-7
size: -
D: TRBD2
V: TRBV7-9
CDR3: CASSFWRGGSDEQYF
DNA: TGTGCCAGCAGCTTTTGGCGCGGGGGGTCGGACGAGCAGTACTTC

length: 14
J: TRBJ1-2
size: -
D: -
V: TRBV5-1
CDR3: CASSEEQANYGYTF
DNA: TGCGCCAGCAGCGAGGAACAAGCTAACTATGGCTACACCTTC

length: 14
J: TRBJ2-3
size: once
D: -
V: TRBV30
CDR3: CAWSVMAGTDTQYF
DNA: TGTGCCTGGAGTGTAATGGCAGGGACAGATACGCAGTATTTT

length: 12
J: TRBJ1-2
size: -
D: -
V: TRBV5-6
CDR3: CASSLYTYGYTF
DNA: TGTGCCAGCAGCTTGTACACCTATGGCTACACCTTC

length: 16
J: TRBJ1-1
size: -
D: TRBD1
V: TRBV5-1
CDR3: CASSFTGVGMNTEAFF
DNA: TGCGCCAGCAGCTTTACAGGGGTGGGGATGAACACTGAAGCTTTCTTT

length: 14
J: TRBJ2-1
size: -
D: TRBD1
V: TRBV7-9
CDR3: CASSAGQGILEQFF
DNA: TGTGCCAGCAGCGCGGGACAGGGGATTCTTGAGCAGTTCTTC

length: 15
J: TRBJ1-2
size: -
D: -
V: TRBV19
CDR3: CASSIARVQGHGYTF
DNA: TGTGCCAGTAGTATAGCCAGGGTCCAAGGACATGGCTACACCTTC

length: 13
J: TRBJ1-3
size: -
D: -
V: TRBV12-3/TRBV12-4
CDR3: CASSRRSGNTIYF
DNA: TGTGCCAGCAGCCGCAGATCCGGAAACACCATATATTTT

length: 14
J: TRBJ1-5
size: -
D: TRBD1
V: TRBV24-1
CDR3: CATSAQGANQPQHF
DNA: TGTGCCACCAGTGCACAGGGGGCCAATCAGCCCCAGCATTTT

length: 15
J: TRBJ2-7
size: -
D: TRBD2
V: TRBV6-5
CDR3: CASSFSGGTSYEQYF
DNA: TGTGCCAGCAGTTTTAGCGGGGGGACCTCCTACGAGCAGTACTTC

length: 14
J: TRBJ1-1
size: -
D: -
V: TRBV6-5
CDR3: CASSRQVQGTEAFF
DNA: TGTGCCAGCAGTAGACAGGTACAGGGCACTGAAGCTTTCTTT

length: 17
J: TRBJ2-1
size: few
D: TRBD1
V: TRBV4-3
CDR3: CASSQDPGQGVHNEQFF
DNA: TGCGCCAGCAGCCAAGATCCGGGACAGGGGGTCCACAATGAGCAGTTCTTC

length: 15
J: TRBJ2-1
size: -
D: TRBD2
V: TRBV4-1
CDR3: CASSLDSGTYNEQFF
DNA: TGCGCCAGCAGCCTCGATAGCGGGACCTACAATGAGCAGTTCTTC

length: 16
J: TRBJ2-3
size: -
D: TRBD2
V: TRBV5-4
CDR3: CASSLRSGGTSDTQYF
DNA: TGTGCCAGCAGCTTGAGGAGCGGGGGGACCTCGGATACGCAGTATTTT

length: 11
J: TRBJ2-2
size: -
D: -
V: TRBV6-6
CDR3: CASSITGELFF
DNA: TGTGCCAGCAGCATCACCGGGGAGCTGTTTTTT